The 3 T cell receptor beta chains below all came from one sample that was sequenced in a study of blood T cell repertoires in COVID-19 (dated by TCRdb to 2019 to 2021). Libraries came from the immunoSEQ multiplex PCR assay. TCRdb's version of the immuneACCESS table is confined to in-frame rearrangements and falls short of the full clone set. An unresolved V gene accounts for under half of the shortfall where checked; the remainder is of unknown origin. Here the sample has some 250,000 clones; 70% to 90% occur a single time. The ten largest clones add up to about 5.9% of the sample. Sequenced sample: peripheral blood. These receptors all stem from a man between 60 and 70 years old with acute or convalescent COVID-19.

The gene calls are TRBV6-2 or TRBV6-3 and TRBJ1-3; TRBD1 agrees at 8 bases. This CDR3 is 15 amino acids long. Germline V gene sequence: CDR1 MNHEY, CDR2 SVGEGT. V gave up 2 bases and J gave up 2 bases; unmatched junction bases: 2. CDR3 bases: TGTGCCAGCAGTTACCGGACAGGGCCTGGAAACACCATATATTTT. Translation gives CASSYRTGPGNTIYF.

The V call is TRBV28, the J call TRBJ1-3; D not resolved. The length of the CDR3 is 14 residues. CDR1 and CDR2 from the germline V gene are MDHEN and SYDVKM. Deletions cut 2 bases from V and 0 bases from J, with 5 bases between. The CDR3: CASSLGNSGNTIYF. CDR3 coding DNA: TGTGCCAGCAGTTTAGGCAACTCTGGAAACACCATATATTTT.

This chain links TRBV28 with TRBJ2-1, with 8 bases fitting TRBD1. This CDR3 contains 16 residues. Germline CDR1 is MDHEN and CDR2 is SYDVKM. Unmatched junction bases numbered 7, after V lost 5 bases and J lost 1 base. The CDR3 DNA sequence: TGTGCCAGCAGTCCAGGGGGCGTGGGTTCCTACAATGAGCAGTTCTTC. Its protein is CASSPGGVGSYNEQFF.